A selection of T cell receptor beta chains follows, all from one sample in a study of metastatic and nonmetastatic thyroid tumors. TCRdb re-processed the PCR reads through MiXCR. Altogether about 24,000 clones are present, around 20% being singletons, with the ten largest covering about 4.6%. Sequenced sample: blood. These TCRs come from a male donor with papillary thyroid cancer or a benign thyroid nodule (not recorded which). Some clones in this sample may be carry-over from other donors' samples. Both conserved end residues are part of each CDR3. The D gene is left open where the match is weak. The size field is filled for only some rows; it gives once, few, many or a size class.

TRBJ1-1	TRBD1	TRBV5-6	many	CASSWPGGGSNTEAFF	TGTGCCAGCAGCTGGCCTGGAGGGGGCTCGAACACTGAAGCTTTCTTT
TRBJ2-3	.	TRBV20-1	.	CSASPPKDTQYF	TGCAGTGCTAGCCCCCCGAAAGATACACAGTATTTT
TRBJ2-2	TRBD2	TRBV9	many	CASSVGGSSPGELFF	TGTGCCAGCAGCGTAGGCGGGAGTAGCCCCGGGGAGCTGTTTTTT
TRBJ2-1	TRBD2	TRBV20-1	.	CSARSSGSLSLNEQFF	TGCAGTGCTAGATCTAGCGGGAGTCTGAGTTTGAATGAGCAGTTCTTC
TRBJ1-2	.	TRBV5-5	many	CASSLTEQNVYGYTF	TGTGCCAGCAGCTTAACGGAACAGAATGTCTATGGCTACACCTTC
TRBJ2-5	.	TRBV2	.	CASSESGVGWLGETQYF	TGTGCCAGCAGTGAGTCCGGGGTAGGGTGGTTAGGAGAGACCCAGTACTTC
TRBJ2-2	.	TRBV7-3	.	CASSLRSGELFF	TGTGCCAGCAGCTTAAGATCCGGGGAGCTGTTTTTT
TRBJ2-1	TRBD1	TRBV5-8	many	CASSPGQGRNEQFF	TGTGCCAGCAGTCCGGGACAGGGGCGCAATGAGCAGTTCTTC
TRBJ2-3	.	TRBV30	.	CAWSGLAGRTDTQYF	TGTGCCTGGAGTGGACTGGCTGGACGCACGGACACGCAGTATTTT
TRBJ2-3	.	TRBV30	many	CAWSAPTGSDTQYF	TGTGCCTGGAGTGCCCCGACAGGATCGGATACGCAGTATTTT
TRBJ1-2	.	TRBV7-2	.	CASSPYGYEARGYTF	TGTGCCAGCAGTCCGTACGGCTACGAGGCTCGGGGCTACACCTTC
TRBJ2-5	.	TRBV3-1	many	CASESEGRETQYF	TGTGCCAGCGAATCGGAGGGTCGAGAGACCCAGTACTTC